The 26 T cell receptor beta chains given below trace back to one sample, sequenced in a study of blood T cells in healthy people across ages. For the second PCR, which ran for roughly 6 to 11 cycles, a sample-barcoded 5' primer and a J-beta primer mix were used. TCRdb re-derived calls from the 5' RACE reads in MiXCR, one entry per CDR3 protein. The sample holds about 670,000 distinct CDR3 sequences; more than 45% are singletons and the top ten take roughly 12%. The sample comprised blood. The receptor set was obtained from a woman of 80 years or more in good health.

This clonotype showed up many times. The chain couples TRBV4-1 to TRBJ2-1, with D possibly matching TRBD2 (6 bases). Germline V gene sequence: CDR1 MGHRA, CDR2 YSYEKL. The CDR3 totals 14 residues. V lost 4 bases, J lost 3 bases, and 10 bases lay in between. CDR3 protein: CASSPSVDYNEQFF. The CDR3 nucleotides read TGCGCCAGCAGCCCTAGCGTCGACTACAATGAGCAGTTCTTC.

This clonotype occurred a few times. V is TRBV6-1 and J is TRBJ2-1; D possibly corresponds to TRBD2 (5 bases). The V end was cut by 1 base, the J end by 4 bases, with 17 bases between. The CDR3 loop spans 17 amino acids. Germline lookup yields CDR1 MNHNS and CDR2 SASEGT. As DNA, the CDR3 is TGTGCCAGCAGTGAAGAAGGAGGTAGCGAACATTACAATGAGCAGTTCTTC. It is translated as CASSEEGGSEHYNEQFF.

This chain links TRBV20-1 with TRBJ1-4; no definite D call. The CDR3 contains 12 residues. Germline assignment: CDR1 DFQATT and CDR2 SNEGSKA (reference sequence). V shed 1 base and J shed 10 bases, with 10 bases lying between them. CDR3 coding DNA: TGCAGTGCTAGAGGGGTGGGAGGAAAACTGTTTTTT. This sequence encodes CSARGVGGKLFF.

The chain links TRBV29-1 to TRBJ2-1; D possibly corresponds to TRBD2 (6 bases). V shed 2 bases and J shed 4 bases, with 15 bases lying between them. This CDR3 has 15 residues. Germline CDR1 and CDR2: SQVTM and ANQGSEA. The CDR3 sequence is CSVELLASAYNEQFF. DNA of the CDR3: TGCAGCGTTGAATTGCTTGCTAGCGCTTACAATGAGCAGTTCTTC.

This clonotype came up many times. V usage is TRBV20-1 and J usage is TRBJ1-2, with 9 bases fitting TRBD1. With 5 bases clipped from V and 4 bases from J, the junction kept 8 bases outside the gene matches. CDR1 and CDR2 (germline): DFQATT, SNEGSKA (reference sequence). This CDR3 spans 14 amino acids. CDR3 region: CSAVTGGSGYGYTF. CDR3 sequence (DNA): TGCAGTGCTGTCACAGGGGGCAGTGGCTATGGCTACACCTTC.

This clonotype was found a few times. This chain uses TRBV14 with TRBJ2-5; a possible D gene is TRBD2 (6 bases). Germline V CDR1 and CDR2: SGHDN, FVKESK. V gave up 2 bases and J gave up 11 bases, with 24 bases separating them. CDR3 length: 16 amino acids. The CDR3 loop is CASSQLRDSSYNEQYF. DNA for the CDR3: TGTGCCAGCAGCCAACTGCGGGATAGTTCCTACAATGAGCAGTACTTC.

Concerning this clonotype itself: One base away lies a much larger clone, so this may be a sequencing read error. The chain combines TRBV6-5 with TRBJ1-2; D is unresolved. This CDR3 region has 14 residues. Per the germline V gene, CDR1 is MNHEY and CDR2 is SVGAGI. The CDR3 nucleotides are TGTGCCAGCAGCCCTCGGCCCCTCAGCTATGGCCACACCTTC. Amino acids: CASSPRPLSYGHTF.

This clonotype came up many times. The chain carries TRBV7-8 and TRBJ1-2, with 8 bases fitting TRBD1. J gave up 8 bases and V 3 bases, and 8 bases lay outside the gene matches. Per germline, CDR1 SGHVS and CDR2 FQNEAQ. CDR3 length: 14 residues. CDR3 bases: TGTGCCAGCAGCTTCGGACAGGGCCCAGGGGGCTACACCTTC. Its translation is CASSFGQGPGGYTF.

The rearrangement joins TRBV2 to TRBJ2-7, with no clear D. Per germline, CDR1 SNHLY and CDR2 FYNNEI. Trimming took off 6 bases at V and 5 bases at J, with 17 bases between the two ends. The length of the CDR3 is 14 residues. For the CDR3, the DNA is TGTGCCAGCAGAACCATCCCAGGTAGCCACGAGCAGTACTTC. Protein: CASRTIPGSHEQYF.

The gene calls are TRBV29-1 and TRBJ2-7; perhaps TRBD1 as D (5 bases). The germline CDR1 and CDR2 sequences are SQVTM and ANQGSEA. With 3 bases removed from V and 6 bases from J, the gap between germline ends came to 15 bases. The CDR3 extends over 13 amino acids. The CDR3 nucleotides read TGCAGCGTTGATCTACCAGGAACAGGCGAGCAGTACTTC. This encodes CSVDLPGTGEQYF.

This clonotype was detected many times. The chain couples TRBV27 to TRBJ2-3, with 15 positions matching TRBD2. Unmatched junction bases numbered 5, after V lost 5 bases and J lost 5 bases. The germline gives CDR1 MNHEY, CDR2 SMNVEV (reference sequence). This CDR3 region has 16 residues. CDR3 sequence: CASSGTSGGREDTQYF. Written as DNA, the CDR3 is TGTGCCAGCAGTGGGACTAGCGGGGGGCGGGAAGATACGCAGTATTTT.

The CDR3 nucleotides are TGTGCCATCAGTGATGGTTCACAGGGTTATAGCAATCAGCCCCAGCATTTT. Protein: CAISDGSQGYSNQPQHF. The chain links TRBV10-3 to TRBJ1-5; possibly TRBD1 for D (6 bases). Germline V gives CDR1 ENHRY, CDR2 SYGVKD. This CDR3 contains 17 residues. Trimming cost V 3 bases and J 0 bases, with 15 bases left between them.

V gene TRBV4-3 combines with J gene TRBJ1-2; the D is unclear. CDR3 length equals 13 residues. V was pared by 4 bases and J by 2 bases, with 8 bases between. CDR1 is LGHNA, CDR2 YSLEER, per germline. The CDR3 protein is CASSPRRNYGYTF. CDR3 in DNA: TGCGCCAGCAGCCCAAGGCGAAACTATGGCTACACCTTC.

Of note for this clonotype: A much bigger clone sits one base away, suggesting this may be a read error. The V call is TRBV12-3 or TRBV12-4, the J call TRBJ2-5, with 8 bases fitting TRBD2. This CDR3 contains 13 residues. This CDR3 reads CATRVAGRYEQYF. In nucleotides, the CDR3 is TGTGCAACGCGCGTAGCGGGAAGGTATGAGCAGTACTTC.

Of note for this clonotype: A much larger clone lies a single base off, so this may be a read error. The chain is built from TRBV5-1 and TRBJ2-5; D not certain. Germline V gene data show CDR1 as SGHRS and CDR2 as YFSETQ. The CDR3 spans 16 residues. Here the CDR3 reads CVSSLQPAGSQETQYF. The CDR3 DNA reads as TGCGTCAGCAGCTTGCAGCCAGCCGGATCCCAAGAGACCCAGTACTTC.

The chain employs TRBV7-6 and TRBJ2-1, with D hard to call. Trimming cost V 0 bases and J 5 bases, with 11 bases left between them. CDR3 size: 15 residues. Germline assignment: CDR1 SGHVS and CDR2 FNYEAQ. The chain's CDR3 is CASSLAPVGHNEQFF. CDR3 sequence (DNA): TGTGCCAGCAGCTTAGCGCCGGTAGGTCACAATGAGCAGTTCTTC.

For the CDR3, the DNA is TGTGCCAGCAGCTTAATGCAGGGGAGTAACTATGGCTACACCTTC. Its translation: CASSLMQGSNYGYTF. The chain is built from TRBV13 and TRBJ1-2, with a possible D match to TRBD1 (6 bases). This CDR3 comprises 15 residues. Trimming left V 2 bases short and J 1 base short, with 11 bases between. Germline V gene sequence: CDR1 PRHDT, CDR2 FYEKMQ (reference sequence).

The rearrangement links TRBV6-1 to TRBJ2-3; 8 positions agree with TRBD2. Germline loops: CDR1 MNHNS, CDR2 SASEGT. J lost 14 bases, V lost 1 base, and 14 bases had no gene match. The CDR3 sequence is 15 residues long. Here the CDR3 DNA reads TGTGCCAGCAGTGAAGGGCGGGGGGAGCACAGATACGCGTATTTT. It is translated as CASSEGRGEHRYAYF.

The J gene is TRBJ1-2, the V gene TRBV7-9; no reliable D call. The CDR3 runs to 14 residues. The germline V and J ends were trimmed by 1 base and 4 bases, with 10 bases remaining between them. CDR1 is SEHNR, CDR2 FQNEAQ, per germline (reference sequence). The CDR3 DNA follows: TGTGCCAGCAGCTTAGAGGGATTTGGCTATGGCTACACCTTC. Translation: CASSLEGFGYGYTF.

Comments on this clonotype: This likely stems from a read error, as it lies one base from a far larger clone. The gene calls are TRBV6-2 or TRBV6-3 and TRBJ1-6; D unclear. Germline V lookup: CDR1 MNHEY, CDR2 SVGEGT. The CDR3 length is 12 residues. With 4 bases removed from V and 7 bases from J, the gap between germline ends came to 5 bases. CDR3 nucleotides: TGTGCCAGCAGTTTCCGCAATTCACCCCTCCACTTT. Translation gives CASSFRNSPLHF.

This chain joins TRBV18 and TRBJ2-1, with 10 bases matching TRBD2. CDR3 length equals 16 residues. Trimming took 2 bases from V and 5 from J; bases not matched to a gene: 6. Germline V gene data show CDR1 as KGHSH and CDR2 as LQKENI. CDR3: CASSPTAGGLNNEQFF. The CDR3 coding sequence is TGTGCCAGCTCACCAACAGCGGGGGGGCTAAACAATGAGCAGTTCTTC.

The chain has TRBV6-5 and TRBJ2-7; weak D call: TRBD2 (6 bases). There are 15 residues in the CDR3. With 2 bases removed from V and 5 bases from J, the gap between germline ends came to 16 bases. CDR1 and CDR2 (germline): MNHEY, SVGAGI. The CDR3 is CASSYGGGVYDEQYF. The CDR3 coding sequence is TGTGCCAGCAGTTACGGGGGAGGTGTCTATGACGAGCAGTACTTC.

This clonotype showed up many times. The CDR3 spells CSVVGGRRNEQFF. The CDR3 nucleotides are TGCAGCGTTGTTGGGGGGCGCAGGAATGAGCAGTTCTTC. The chain is built from TRBV29-1 and TRBJ2-1, with D possibly being TRBD1 or TRBD2 (6 bases each). V lost 4 bases, J lost 7 bases, and 14 bases lay in between. This CDR3 region has 13 residues. Germline lookup yields CDR1 SQVTM and CDR2 ANQGSEA.

The count of this clonotype is one. The chain joins TRBV11-3 to TRBJ2-7; 8 bases agree with TRBD2. The J call may be mistaken, given a closer DNA end match to TRBJ2-5. This CDR3 comprises 15 residues. Germline CDR1 and CDR2: SGHNT and YENEEA. CDR3 DNA: TGTGCCAGCAGCTCAGCCGCGGGGGGCACAGAGACCCAGTACTTC. Encoded protein: CASSSAAGGTETQYF.

The CDR3 loop is CASSQEGGTSGAHEQYF. DNA for the CDR3: TGCGCCAGCAGCCAAGAAGGGGGGACTAGCGGGGCACACGAGCAGTACTTC. The chain links TRBV4-1 to TRBJ2-7; TRBD2 aligns across 13 bases. CDR3 length: 17 amino acids. Losses at the gene ends were 0 bases for V and 5 bases for J; bases not matched to a gene: 7. Germline V gene lookup returns CDR1 MGHRA and CDR2 YSYEKL.

The V gene is TRBV15, the J gene TRBJ2-3; 7 bases agree with TRBD1. Trimming took 2 bases from V and 3 from J; bases not matched to a gene: 5. CDR1 and CDR2 from the germline V gene are LNHNV and YYDKDF (reference sequence). The CDR3 totals 15 residues. The CDR3 spells CATSRRQGVTDTQYF. The CDR3 DNA is TGTGCCACCAGCAGACGACAGGGAGTGACAGATACGCAGTATTTT.